Below, 16 T cell receptor beta chains from the same sample are listed, as sequenced in a study of blood T cell repertoires in COVID-19. Sequencing used immunoSEQ multiplex PCR; TCRdb keeps in-frame clones, though not all of them. Here the sample spans 200,000 or so clones, 83% being singletons. Sequencing was done on a sample of PBMCs or T cells enriched from blood (not recorded which). The receptors originated from a woman aged 45-65 years who had been exposed to COVID-19.

The rearrangement joins TRBV12-3 or TRBV12-4 to TRBJ2-2; no definite D call. V was shortened by 1 base and J by 7 bases, with 7 bases between the two germline ends. The CDR3 consists of 13 residues. The CDR3 region has the DNA TGTGCCAGCAGTTTAGTCGGTCTCGGGGAGCTGTTTTTT. Its translation is CASSLVGLGELFF.

The genes are TRBV21-1 and TRBJ1-5. TRBV21-1 represents a pseudogene. The CDR3 length is 18 residues. The CDR3 DNA follows: TGTGCCAGCAGCGCAAATTCATGGCGGGCAGATCCCTATCAGCCCCAGCATTTT. This gives the protein CASSANSWRADPYQPQHF.

The gene calls are TRBV25-1 and TRBJ1-5; no firm D call. V was pared by 1 base and J by 3 bases, with 13 bases between. The CDR3 length is 16 residues. Per germline, CDR1 MGHDK and CDR2 SYGVNS. The CDR3 bases are TGTGCCAGCAGTGAATGGAGGTACGGGTTCAATCAGCCCCAGCATTTT. Its translation: CASSEWRYGFNQPQHF.

V gene TRBV27 combines with J gene TRBJ2-7, with D perhaps TRBD1 (8 bases). This CDR3 has 15 residues. The V gene lost 6 bases and the J gene lost 0 bases, with 15 bases spanning the gap. Germline CDR1 and CDR2: MNHEY and SMNVEV (reference sequence). The CDR3 DNA is TGTGCCAGCAGCTCGGACAGGGAGGGCTCCTACGAGCAGTACTTC. As protein: CASSSDREGSYEQYF.

The rearrangement links TRBV3-1 (or the pseudogene TRBV3-2) to TRBJ1-1; maybe TRBD1 (6 bases). V was cut by 4 bases and J by 11 bases, with 14 bases left in between. CDR3 length: 12 residues. Germline V gene sequence: CDR1 LGHDT, CDR2 YNNKEL (reference sequence). This CDR3 reads CASSPEGQPAFF. The CDR3 DNA follows: TGTGCCAGCAGCCCAGAAGGACAGCCGGCTTTCTTT.

This clone was seen just once. The V call is TRBV5-1, the J call TRBJ2-1; 7 nucleotides match TRBD2. Germline loops: CDR1 SGHRS, CDR2 YFSETQ. The CDR3 runs to 13 residues. With V trimmed by 7 bases and J by 0 bases, 1 base remained unmatched. CDR3 DNA: TGCGCCAGCCGGGACTACTCCTACAATGAGCAGTTCTTC. Translated: CASRDYSYNEQFF.

This clone has more than one count but fewer than ten. The rearrangement uses TRBV25-1 and TRBJ1-6, with TRBD1 matching over 8 bases. The CDR3 has 13 residues. CDR1 MGHDK and CDR2 SYGVNS come from the germline V gene. After removal of 4 bases from V and 11 bases from J, the junction contained 4 bases not matched to a gene. The CDR3 is CASSGTGRAPLHF. The CDR3 DNA sequence: TGTGCCAGCAGTGGGACAGGGAGGGCACCCCTCCACTTT.

This chain links TRBV7-2 with TRBJ1-1, with D possibly TRBD1 on 6 matching bases. CDR1 SGHTA and CDR2 FQGNSA come from the germline V gene. There are 16 residues in the CDR3. Trimming pared 0 bases from V and 1 base from J, leaving 12 bases between. CDR3 nucleotide sequence: TGTGCCAGCAGCTTAGCCGGTCCGGGACAGAACACTGAAGCTTTCTTT. Its protein is CASSLAGPGQNTEAFF.

This sequence joins TRBV29-1 and TRBJ1-1, with no clear D. The CDR3 consists of 13 residues. The germline CDR1 and CDR2 sequences are SQVTM and ANQGSEA. With 6 bases removed from V and 3 bases from J, the gap between germline ends came to 14 bases. The CDR3 nucleotides are TGCAGCGTCCTCTTCGGGTGGGACACTGAAGCTTTCTTT. Protein sequence: CSVLFGWDTEAFF.

The genes are TRBV30 and TRBJ1-2; the match to TRBD1 covers 10 bases. CDR3 size: 13 residues. Germline-derived CDR1 and CDR2 are GTSNPN and SVGIG (reference sequence). V trimming: 5 bases; J trimming: 7 bases; junction bases outside the gene matches: 7. The CDR3 here is CAWLDRGKGGYTF. The DNA of the CDR3 is TGTGCCTGGTTGGACAGGGGGAAAGGTGGCTACACCTTC.

J is TRBJ1-1 and V is TRBV12-3 or TRBV12-4; a weak D match, TRBD1 (6 bases). Trimming removed 6 bases from V and 1 base from J, with 9 bases in between. The CDR3 runs 13 residues. The CDR3 DNA follows: TGTGCCAGCAGGGAGACAGGGAACACTGAAGCTTTCTTT. Translation gives CASRETGNTEAFF.

This chain uses TRBV7-9 with TRBJ1-1, with D tentatively TRBD1 (5 bases). V lost 1 base, J lost 5 bases, and 8 bases lay in between. CDR1 is SEHNR and CDR2 is FQNEAQ in the germline V gene (reference sequence). CDR3 length equals 13 residues. CDR3 loop: CASSLGGRTEAFF. The DNA for the CDR3 is TGTGCCAGCAGCTTAGGGGGGAGGACTGAAGCTTTCTTT. The full variable domain, rest sourced from reference TRBV7-9 and TRBJ1-1, is DTGVSQNPRHKITKRGQNVTFRCDPISEHNRLYWYRQTLGQGPEFLTYFQNEAQLEKSRLLSDRFSAERPKGSFSTLEIQRTEQGDSAMYLCASSLGGRTEAFFGQGTRLTVV.

The chain carries TRBV5-6 and TRBJ1-1; maybe TRBD1 (5 bases). The germline CDR1 and CDR2 sequences are SGHDT and YYEEEE. This CDR3 comprises 16 residues. Trimming pared 1 base from V and 3 bases from J, leaving 16 bases between. The CDR3 loop reads CASSLLGQGGDTEAFF. For the CDR3, the DNA is TGTGCCAGCAGCTTGTTAGGGCAGGGTGGGGACACTGAAGCTTTCTTT.

The rearrangement joins TRBV21-1 to TRBJ1-1; the table's D call TRBD1 went unverified against the DNA. TRBV21-1 is an annotated pseudogene. This CDR3 has 14 residues. The CDR3: CATPTSTGGTEAFF. CDR3 nucleotide sequence: TGTGCCACCCCAACATCCACAGGGGGCACTGAAGCTTTCTTT.

This clone has just one count. V is TRBV20-1 and J is TRBJ2-5, with 7 bases identical to TRBD2. Germline CDR1 is DFQATT and CDR2 is SNEGSKA (reference sequence). CDR3 length equals 12 residues. The trim removed 4 bases at V and 4 bases at J, leaving 3 bases unmatched. CDR3 nucleotide sequence: TGCAGTGCTACTGAGCGGGGAGAGACCCAGTACTTC. It specifies CSATERGETQYF.

The V call is TRBV6-5, the J call TRBJ1-1; 9 bases align to TRBD1. This CDR3 comprises 13 residues. Trimming at V came to 9 bases and at J to 5 bases, leaving 7 bases not matched to a gene. The germline V gene encodes CDR1 MNHEY and CDR2 SVGAGI. In DNA, the CDR3 is TGTGCCAGTCGGGACAGGGCGATAACTGAAGCTTTCTTT. It specifies CASRDRAITEAFF.